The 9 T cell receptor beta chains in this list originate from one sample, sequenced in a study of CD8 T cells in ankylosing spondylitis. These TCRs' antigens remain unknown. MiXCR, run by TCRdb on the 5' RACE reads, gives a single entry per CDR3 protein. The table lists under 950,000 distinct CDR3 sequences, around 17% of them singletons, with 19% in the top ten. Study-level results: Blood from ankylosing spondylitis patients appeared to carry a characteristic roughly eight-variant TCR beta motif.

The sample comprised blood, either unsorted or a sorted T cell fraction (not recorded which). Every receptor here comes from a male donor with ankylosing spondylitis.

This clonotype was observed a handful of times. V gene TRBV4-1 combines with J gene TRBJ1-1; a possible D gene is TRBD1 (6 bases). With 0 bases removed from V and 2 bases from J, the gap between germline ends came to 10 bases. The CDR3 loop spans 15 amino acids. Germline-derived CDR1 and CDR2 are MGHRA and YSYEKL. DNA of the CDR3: TGCGCCAGCAGCCAAGAAGGGGGGGCTAACACTGAAGCTTTCTTT. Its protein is CASSQEGGANTEAFF.

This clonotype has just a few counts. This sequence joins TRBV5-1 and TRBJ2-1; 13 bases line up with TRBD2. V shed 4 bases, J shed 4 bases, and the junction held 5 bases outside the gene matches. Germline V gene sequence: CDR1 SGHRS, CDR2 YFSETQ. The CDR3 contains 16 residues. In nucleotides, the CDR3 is TGCGCCAGCAGCACCGGGACTAGCGGGGAATACAATGAGCAGTTCTTC. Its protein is CASSTGTSGEYNEQFF.

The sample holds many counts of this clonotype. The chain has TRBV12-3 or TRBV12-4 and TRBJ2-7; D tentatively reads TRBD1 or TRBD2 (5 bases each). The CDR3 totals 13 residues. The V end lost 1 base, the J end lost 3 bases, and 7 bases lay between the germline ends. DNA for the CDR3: TGTGCCAGCAGTTTAGGAGGGGTCTACGAGCAGTACTTC. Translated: CASSLGGVYEQYF.

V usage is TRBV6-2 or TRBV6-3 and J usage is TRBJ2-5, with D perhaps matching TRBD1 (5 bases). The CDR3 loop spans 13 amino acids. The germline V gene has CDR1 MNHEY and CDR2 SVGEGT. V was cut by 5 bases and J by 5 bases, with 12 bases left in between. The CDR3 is CASSPGNRETQYF. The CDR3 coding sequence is TGTGCCAGCAGTCCAGGGAACCGGGAGACCCAGTACTTC.

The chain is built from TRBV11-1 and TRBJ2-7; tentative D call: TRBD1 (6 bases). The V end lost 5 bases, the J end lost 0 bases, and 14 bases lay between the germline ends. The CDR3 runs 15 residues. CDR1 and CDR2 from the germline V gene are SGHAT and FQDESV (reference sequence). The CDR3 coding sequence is TGTGCCAGCAGCCCGGCCGGGACAACCTCCTACGAGCAGTACTTC. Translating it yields CASSPAGTTSYEQYF. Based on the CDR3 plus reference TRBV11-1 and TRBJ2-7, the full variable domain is EAEVAQSPRYKITEKSQAVAFWCDPISGHATLYWYRQILGQGPELLVQFQDESVVDDSQLPKDRFSAERLKGVDSTLKIQPAELGDSAMYLCASSPAGTTSYEQYFGPGTRLTVT.

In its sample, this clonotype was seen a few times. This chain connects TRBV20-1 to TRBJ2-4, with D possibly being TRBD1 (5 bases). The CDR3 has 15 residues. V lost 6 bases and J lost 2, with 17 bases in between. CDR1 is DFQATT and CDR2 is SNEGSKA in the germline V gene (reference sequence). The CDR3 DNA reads TGCAGTGCCCCCTCGCAGGGTGGCCCCAAAAACATTCAGTACTTC. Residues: CSAPSQGGPKNIQYF.

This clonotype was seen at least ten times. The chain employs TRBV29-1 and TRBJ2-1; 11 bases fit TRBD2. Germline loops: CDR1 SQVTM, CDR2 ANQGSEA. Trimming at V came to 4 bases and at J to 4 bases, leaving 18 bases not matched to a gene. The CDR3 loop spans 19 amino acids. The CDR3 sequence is CSVVWWASGRTTNYNEQFF. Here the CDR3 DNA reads TGCAGCGTTGTCTGGTGGGCTAGCGGGAGGACTACTAATTACAATGAGCAGTTCTTC.

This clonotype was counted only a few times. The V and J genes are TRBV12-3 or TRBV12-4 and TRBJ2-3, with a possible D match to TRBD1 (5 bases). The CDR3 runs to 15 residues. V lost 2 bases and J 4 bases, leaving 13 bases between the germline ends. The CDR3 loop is CASSLIRQFPDTQYF. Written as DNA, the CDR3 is TGTGCCAGCAGTTTAATTAGACAGTTTCCAGATACGCAGTATTTT.

CDR3 DNA sequence: TGTGCCAGCAGCCAAGAAGGAGGGGGCGAGGCCCAGTACTTC. Translating gives CASSQEGGGEAQYF. The chain combines TRBV4-2 with TRBJ2-5; D might be TRBD1 (7 bases). The germline gives CDR1 LGHNA, CDR2 YNFKEQ. Trimming pared 0 bases from V and 9 bases from J, leaving 14 bases between. The CDR3 sequence is 14 residues long.